The 2 T cell receptor beta chains reported below all come from one sample, sequenced in a study of T cells in localized non-small cell lung cancer. TCRdb's table, derived via immunoSEQ multiplex PCR, lists solely in-frame clones and lacks some. The table records around 36,000 clones, approximately 80% of them present only once. This specimen consisted of peripheral blood mononuclear cells, obtained before any cancer treatment. The receptors shown here come from a male donor aged 60 or over with stage II lung adenocarcinoma.

This sequence joins TRBV5-8 and TRBJ2-2, with D perhaps matching TRBD2 (6 bases). The V and J ends lost 6 bases and 3 bases respectively, with 15 bases between them. Germline values: CDR1 SGHTS, CDR2 YDEGEE. The CDR3 extends over 15 amino acids. Here the CDR3 DNA reads TGTGCCAGCAACCAGCCGGGGGAAGACACCGGGGAGCTGTTTTTT. The encoded protein is CASNQPGEDTGELFF.

CDR3 protein: CASSLGRLSTDTQYF. CDR3 nucleotide sequence: TGTGCCAGCAGCTTGGGCAGGCTAAGCACAGATACGCAGTATTTT. The V gene is TRBV7-2, the J gene TRBJ2-3; D is unresolved. V lost 3 bases to trimming and J lost 0 bases, with 10 bases between them. CDR3 size: 15 residues. Germline V lookup: CDR1 SGHTA, CDR2 FQGNSA.